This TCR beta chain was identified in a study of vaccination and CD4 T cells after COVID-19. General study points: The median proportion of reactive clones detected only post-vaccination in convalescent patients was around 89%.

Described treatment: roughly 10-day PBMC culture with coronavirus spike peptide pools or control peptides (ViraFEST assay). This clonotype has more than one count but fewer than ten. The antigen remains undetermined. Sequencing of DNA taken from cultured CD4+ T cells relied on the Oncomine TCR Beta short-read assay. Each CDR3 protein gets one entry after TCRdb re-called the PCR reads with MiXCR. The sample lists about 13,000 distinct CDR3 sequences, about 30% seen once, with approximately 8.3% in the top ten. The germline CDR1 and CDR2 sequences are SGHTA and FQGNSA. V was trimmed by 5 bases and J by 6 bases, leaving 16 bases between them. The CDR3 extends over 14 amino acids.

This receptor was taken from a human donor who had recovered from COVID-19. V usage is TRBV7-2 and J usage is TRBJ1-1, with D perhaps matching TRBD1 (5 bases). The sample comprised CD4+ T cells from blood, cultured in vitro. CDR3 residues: CASSSRQGAAEAFF. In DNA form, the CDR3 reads TGTGCCAGCAGCAGCCGCCAGGGTGCCGCTGAAGCTTTCTTT.